A single count supports the clone carrying this TCR beta chain. Trimming took off 9 bases at V and 2 bases at J, with 7 bases between the two ends. The CDR3 is 11 amino acids. Germline V gene data show CDR1 as LNHNV and CDR2 as YYDKDF (reference sequence). Clones were read by immunoSEQ multiplex PCR, and TCRdb kept only the in-frame ones, dropping some. This sample yields about 140,000 clones, of which around nine tenths are seen a single time; roughly 4% belongs to the top ten. The data derive from a study of blood T cell repertoires in COVID-19. Study-wide context: Sites across the United States, Italy and Spain contributed samples from acute and convalescent COVID-19. T cells, B-cell-depleted T cells, or PBMCs supplied cDNA or gDNA.

The rearrangement links TRBV15 to TRBJ1-1; D ambiguous. The sequenced sample consisted of peripheral blood. The TCR was taken from a woman aged 40 to 50 with acute or convalescent COVID-19. CDR3 nucleotide sequence: TGTGCCACGGCAGGTAACACTGAAGCTTTCTTT. Translated: CATAGNTEAFF.